These 28 T cell receptor beta chains were sequenced from one sample in a study of early T cells in non-severe SARS-CoV-2 infection. TCRdb itself ran the 5' RACE reads through MiXCR, one entry per CDR3 protein. The table includes approximately 31,000 distinct CDR3 sequences, approximately 5.3% detected once. The sample was whole blood. Receptor source: an adult who was a healthcare worker with PCR-confirmed SARS-CoV-2 infection or an uninfected control (not recorded which).

The rearrangement joins TRBV11-2 to TRBJ2-1, with TRBD2 matching over 7 bases. CDR3 length: 16 residues. CDR1 and CDR2 from the germline V gene are SGHAT and FQNNGV. V lost 5 bases and J lost 2; bases outside the gene matches: 9. The CDR3 spells CASSPPASGAYNEQFF. The CDR3 coding sequence is TGTGCCAGCAGCCCGCCGGCTAGCGGAGCCTACAATGAGCAGTTCTTC.

This clonotype was detected only a few times. The V call is TRBV28, the J call TRBJ2-7, with 8 bases aligning to TRBD2. After removal of 7 bases from V and 0 bases from J, the junction contained 5 bases not matched to a gene. Germline V CDR1 and CDR2: MDHEN, SYDVKM. The length of the CDR3 is 14 residues. CDR3 residues: CASMMAGGSYEQYF. CDR3 sequence (DNA): TGTGCCAGCATGATGGCGGGAGGCTCCTACGAGCAGTACTTC.

In its sample, this clonotype was seen a few times. The rearrangement links TRBV20-1 to TRBJ2-1; D is perhaps TRBD1 or TRBD2 (5 bases each). This CDR3 has 11 amino acids. Trimming shortened V by 5 bases and J by 11 bases, and 13 bases separated the two germline ends. Looked up from germline, CDR1 is DFQATT and CDR2 is SNEGSKA (reference sequence). CDR3 coding DNA: TGCAGTGCTGAATTGGGACGTAAGCAGTTCTTC. Protein sequence: CSAELGRKQFF.

This clonotype was observed a few times. This could be a read error, since a much larger clone is one nucleotide away. The V call is TRBV12-3 or TRBV12-4, the J call TRBJ2-5; 7 positions match TRBD2. This CDR3 region has 16 residues. The J segment lost 2 bases and the V segment lost 7 bases, leaving 13 bases of the junction unmatched. The CDR3 DNA sequence: TGTGCCAGCAATGAACACCCGGGAGGAGCACAAGAGACCCAGTACTTC. Translated, it gives CASNEHPGGAQETQYF.

The CDR3 region has the DNA TGTGCCAGCTCACCACCGTCAGGCACGAACACTGAAGCTTTCTTT. Translating gives CASSPPSGTNTEAFF. The chain recombines TRBV18 with TRBJ1-1; D remains ambiguous. The CDR3 runs to 15 residues. Germline V CDR1 and CDR2: KGHSH, LQKENI. V shed 0 bases and J shed 1 base, with 9 bases lying between them.

This clonotype was counted many times. The chain carries TRBV7-2 and TRBJ2-1; the D gene is possibly TRBD2 (6 bases). The CDR3 runs 15 residues. V dropped 3 bases and J dropped 8 bases, with 17 bases sitting between them. From germline, CDR1 is SGHTA and CDR2 FQGNSA. The CDR3 bases are TGTGCCAGCAGCTTGGGGACTCCATCTGGGGATGAGCAGTTCTTC. Its protein product is CASSLGTPSGDEQFF. Full variable domain (remainder filled in from reference TRBV7-2 and TRBJ2-1): GAGVSQSPSNKVTEKGKDVELRCDPISGHTALYWYRQSLGQGLEFLIYFQGNSAPDKSGLPSDRFSAERTGGSVSTLTIQRTQQEDSAVYLCASSLGTPSGDEQFFGPGTRLTVL.

This clonotype came up many times. The rearrangement links TRBV28 to TRBJ1-5; D not resolved. V lost 5 bases and J 5 bases, leaving 7 bases between the germline ends. This CDR3 spans 12 amino acids. Per the germline V gene, CDR1 is MDHEN and CDR2 is SYDVKM. The CDR3 sequence is CASSPLYQPQHF. CDR3 nucleotide sequence: TGTGCCAGCAGTCCATTATATCAGCCCCAGCATTTT.

This clonotype was seen repeatedly, ten times or more. The chain employs TRBV5-5 and TRBJ1-1, with 8 bases identical to TRBD1. Germline values: CDR1 SGHKS, CDR2 YYEKEE (reference sequence). The CDR3 sequence is 15 residues long. The V segment lost 3 bases and the J segment 2 bases; nucleotides outside the gene matches: 6. The CDR3 reads CASSWGTGINTEAFF. The CDR3 DNA is TGTGCCAGCAGCTGGGGGACAGGAATTAACACTGAAGCTTTCTTT.

The chain recombines TRBV2 with TRBJ1-5; D gene uncertain. The V end lost 8 bases, the J end lost 6 bases, and 14 bases lay between the germline ends. In germline, CDR1 is SNHLY, CDR2 FYNNEI. CDR3 size: 13 residues. In DNA form, the CDR3 reads TGTGCCAGCGCCCTGGGAAGCTTTCAGCCCCAGCATTTT. As protein: CASALGSFQPQHF.

The chain uses TRBV30 and TRBJ2-1, with D uncertain. CDR1 GTSNPN and CDR2 SVGIG come from the germline V gene (reference sequence). The CDR3 has 13 residues. V lost 4 bases and J 3 bases, leaving 10 bases between the germline ends. Here the CDR3 DNA reads TGTGCCTGGAACGGTGAGCGCTACAATGAGCAGTTCTTC. Protein: CAWNGERYNEQFF.

The sample holds many counts of this clonotype. V is TRBV12-3 or TRBV12-4 and J is TRBJ1-4; 11 bases match TRBD1. V trimming: 6 bases; J trimming: 7 bases; junction bases outside the gene matches: 1. The CDR3 has 13 residues. The CDR3 DNA follows: TGTGCCAGCAGGGACAGGGGGCTTGAAAAACTGTTTTTT. It yields the protein CASRDRGLEKLFF.

This clonotype was detected many times. This chain joins TRBV13 and TRBJ2-1, with D uncertain. The CDR3 length is 14 residues. V was shortened by 5 bases and J by 4 bases, with 12 bases between the two germline ends. Germline V CDR1 and CDR2: PRHDT, FYEKMQ (reference sequence). CDR3: CASSLKSRYNEQFF. CDR3 sequence (DNA): TGTGCCAGCAGCCTAAAGTCCCGGTACAATGAGCAGTTCTTC.

This sequence joins TRBV12-3 or TRBV12-4 and TRBJ1-1, with D hard to call. V was trimmed by 3 bases and J by 3 bases, leaving 8 bases between them. The CDR3 runs 13 residues. The CDR3 nucleotides read TGTGCCAGCAGTTTCAACTCCTACACTGAAGCTTTCTTT. Translation gives CASSFNSYTEAFF.

This clonotype was recorded many times. This chain joins TRBV21-1 and TRBJ2-1. TRBV21-1 is recorded as a pseudogene. This CDR3 region has 15 residues. DNA for the CDR3: TGTGCCAGCAGCAAAAACAGGGGCTCCTACAATGAGCAGTTCTTC. Its protein is CASSKNRGSYNEQFF.

This clonotype was detected ten times or more. The chain links TRBV12-3 or TRBV12-4 to TRBJ2-3, with D tentatively TRBD1 (5 bases). CDR3 size: 18 residues. V dropped 0 bases and J dropped 4 bases, with 20 bases sitting between them. The CDR3 bases are TGTGCCAGCAGTTTAGCGCTGGGGCGAAGACCCGGTCCAGATACGCAGTATTTT. Translated, it gives CASSLALGRRPGPDTQYF.

About this clonotype: Since a much larger clone is just one base distant, this may be a read error. The V and J genes are TRBV6-6 and TRBJ1-2; D ambiguous. CDR1 and CDR2 from the germline V gene are MNHNY and SVGAGI (reference sequence). With 7 bases removed from V and 4 bases from J, the gap between germline ends came to 19 bases. CDR3 length: 15 amino acids. For the CDR3, the DNA is TGTGCCAGCAATTCCGTCCCTCAAACCATCTATGGCTACACCTTC. Residues: CASNSVPQTIYGYTF.

This chain links TRBV4-2 with TRBJ2-7; tentatively, D is TRBD1 (6 bases). The length of the CDR3 is 13 residues. With 8 bases removed from V and 1 base from J, the gap between germline ends came to 12 bases. Germline V gives CDR1 LGHNA, CDR2 YNFKEQ. The CDR3 reads CASGVDRSYEQYF. The CDR3 DNA follows: TGTGCCAGCGGCGTGGACAGATCCTACGAGCAGTACTTC.

This clonotype was recorded many times. The V gene is TRBV12-3 or TRBV12-4, the J gene TRBJ1-3; D might be TRBD1 (6 bases). Trimming shortened V by 6 bases and J by 4 bases, and 10 bases separated the two germline ends. CDR3 length: 13 residues. DNA of the CDR3: TGTGCCAGCAGCCAGGGGACGGGAAACACCATATATTTT. Translation: CASSQGTGNTIYF.

This clonotype showed up just a few times. The rearrangement joins TRBV10-3 to TRBJ2-1; the match to TRBD2 covers 8 bases. Germline values: CDR1 ENHRY, CDR2 SYGVKD. The CDR3 totals 18 residues. The V and J ends lost 0 bases and 4 bases, in that order; junction bases with no gene match: 11. CDR3 in amino acids: CAISESWRSGSTYNEQFF. The DNA for the CDR3 is TGTGCCATCAGTGAGTCGTGGCGAAGCGGGAGTACATACAATGAGCAGTTCTTC.

This clonotype was seen more than once but under ten times. V usage is TRBV7-2 and J usage is TRBJ2-7, with a weak D call TRBD1 (7 bases). The V end was cut by 5 bases, the J end by 1 base, with 12 bases between. The CDR3 consists of 14 residues. Germline V CDR1 and CDR2: SGHTA, FQGNSA. The DNA of the CDR3 is TGTGCCAGCAGCGGGGGGACAGTTTCCTACGAGCAGTACTTC. This gives the protein CASSGGTVSYEQYF.

In this sample, this clonotype turned up a few times. The V call is TRBV7-8, the J call TRBJ2-3; 8 bases match TRBD1. Germline CDR1 and CDR2: SGHVS and FQNEAQ. The length of the CDR3 is 13 residues. Unmatched junction bases numbered 9, after V lost 11 bases and J lost 5 bases. The CDR3 sequence: CAGGTGPGDTQYF. CDR3 DNA: TGTGCCGGGGGGACAGGTCCCGGAGATACGCAGTATTTT.

This clonotype was detected a few times. This chain connects TRBV21-1 to TRBJ2-5; the table's D call TRBD1 went unverified against the DNA. TRBV21-1 is assigned pseudogene status. The CDR3 extends over 18 amino acids. CDR3 protein: CASSKEWGQQNIQETQYF. CDR3 bases: TGTGCCAGCAGCAAAGAATGGGGACAGCAGAACATCCAAGAGACCCAGTACTTC.

The chain has TRBV7-9 and TRBJ2-1; D is undetermined. The CDR3 runs 15 residues. Germline V lookup: CDR1 SEHNR, CDR2 FQNEAQ (reference sequence). V was clipped by 0 bases and J by 6 bases, with 12 bases between them. CDR3 protein: CASSLATQLGNEQFF. The DNA of the CDR3 is TGTGCCAGCAGCTTAGCGACCCAGCTGGGCAATGAGCAGTTCTTC.

This clonotype came up many times. The genes are TRBV7-9 and TRBJ1-4; 7 nucleotides match TRBD1. CDR3 length equals 15 residues. The V gene end was trimmed by 1 base and the J gene end by 8 bases; junction bases not matched to a gene: 7. Germline V gene lookup returns CDR1 SEHNR and CDR2 FQNEAQ (reference sequence). CDR3 amino acids: CASSLDGRGDEKLFF. CDR3 DNA sequence: TGTGCCAGCAGCTTAGATGGCAGGGGGGACGAAAAACTGTTTTTT.

This clonotype was counted a few times. This sequence joins TRBV9 and TRBJ2-3; 7 nucleotides agree with TRBD1. Unmatched junction bases numbered 2, after V lost 2 bases and J lost 2 bases. This CDR3 region has 14 residues. Germline-derived CDR1 and CDR2 are SGDLS and YYNGEE. The CDR3 here is CASSVRGPTDTQYF. The CDR3 nucleotides are TGTGCCAGCAGCGTGAGGGGGCCCACAGATACGCAGTATTTT.

This clonotype was detected a few times. The rearrangement uses TRBV30 and TRBJ2-3; weak D call: TRBD2 (5 bases). V lost 3 bases to trimming and J lost 4 bases, with 8 bases between them. This CDR3 has 12 residues. CDR1 and CDR2 from the germline V gene are GTSNPN and SVGIG (reference sequence). CDR3 loop: CAWSAEADTQYF. CDR3 bases: TGTGCCTGGAGCGCGGAGGCAGATACGCAGTATTTT.

V is TRBV6-2 or TRBV6-3 and J is TRBJ2-2; D is possibly TRBD2 (5 bases). The CDR3 spans 14 residues. Germline V CDR1 and CDR2: MNHEY, SVGEGT. V lost 6 bases and J lost 6, with 14 bases in between. This CDR3 reads CASRPGLPSGELFF. CDR3 nucleotide sequence: TGTGCCAGCAGACCCGGACTCCCGTCCGGGGAGCTGTTTTTT.

This clonotype turned up a few times. This chain links TRBV28 with TRBJ2-7, with 8 bases aligning to TRBD2. This CDR3 is built from 16 residues. Trimming cost V 5 bases and J 0 bases; bases outside gene matches: 9. CDR1 MDHEN and CDR2 SYDVKM come from the germline V gene. CDR3 in DNA: TGTGCCAGCAGTAAGATAGCGGGGACCTTCTCCTACGAGCAGTACTTC. Protein: CASSKIAGTFSYEQYF.